The 14 T cell receptor beta chains reported below all come from one sample, sequenced in a study of vaccination and CD4 T cells after COVID-19 (dated by TCRdb to between 2021 and 2024). Receptor libraries were prepared by PCR. The reads were generated on an Illumina iSeq 100. TCR sequencing of DNA from cultured CD4+ T cells used the Oncomine TCR Beta short-read assay at the Johns Hopkins FTIC core. The public reads were quality trimmed at Q25 with fastp and then assembled into clones with MiXCR by TCRdb, keeping productive beta chains. Each entry is one CDR3 protein sequence, shown with its most common DNA and genes. This sample gives 15,000 to 20,000 distinct CDR3 sequences in total; about 42% of them show up just once. Of the sample, around 18% is held by the ten largest clones. The treatment or condition label, read with the paper, signifies: roughly ten-day PBMC culture with coronavirus spike peptide pools or control peptides (ViraFEST assay).

The antigens for these receptors are not known. The input for sequencing was CD4+ T cells from blood, cultured in vitro, taken before SARS-CoV-2 vaccination. These receptors originate from a human donor who received a COVID-19 vaccine.

A few counts support this clonotype. The chain recombines TRBV7-7 with TRBJ2-5, with D possibly matching TRBD2 (5 bases). The CDR3 totals 16 residues. Germline V gene lookup returns CDR1 SSHAT and CDR2 FNYEAQ (reference sequence). V lost 1 base, J lost 5 bases, and 17 bases lay in between. This CDR3 reads CASSLGGGLGGETQYF. The CDR3 coding sequence is TGTGCCAGCAGCTTAGGAGGCGGGTTAGGTGGGGAGACCCAGTACTTC.

This clonotype was picked up a small number of times. The J gene is TRBJ2-7, the V gene TRBV10-3, with no clear D. From germline, CDR1 is ENHRY and CDR2 SYGVKD. Trimming took 6 bases from V and 2 from J, leaving 20 bases between them. CDR3 length equals 16 residues. CDR3 sequence reads: CAIRPKRTAETYEQYF. DNA of the CDR3: TGTGCCATCAGACCCAAAAGGACGGCGGAAACCTACGAGCAGTACTTC.

The CDR3 region is CASSLVDWESLDTEAFF. The CDR3 DNA reads as TGTGCCAGCAGCTTAGTTGATTGGGAGTCTTTGGACACTGAAGCTTTCTTT. The chain employs TRBV11-3 and TRBJ1-1, with D uncertain. V was cut by 1 base and J by 3 bases, with 18 bases left in between. This CDR3 spans 17 amino acids. CDR1 SGHNT and CDR2 YENEEA come from the germline V gene.

The chain employs TRBV20-1 and TRBJ2-3; D is unresolved. The CDR3 loop spans 16 amino acids. Germline V lookup: CDR1 DFQATT, CDR2 SNEGSKA (reference sequence). Trimming removed 3 bases at V and 0 bases at J, with 16 bases between. The CDR3 spells CSASNTGDTSTDTQYF. The CDR3 coding sequence is TGCAGTGCTAGCAACACCGGAGATACTAGCACAGATACGCAGTATTTT.

Within the sample, this clonotype is medium-sized. V usage is TRBV6-5 and J usage is TRBJ2-1; D unclear. CDR3 size: 14 residues. The germline CDR1 and CDR2 sequences are MNHEY and SVGAGI. Trimming removed 2 bases at V and 7 bases at J, with 12 bases between. The CDR3 protein is CASSYRRVVNEQFF. The CDR3 DNA is TGTGCCAGCAGTTACCGACGAGTTGTGAATGAGCAGTTCTTC.

This clonotype has just a few counts. The V gene is TRBV12-3 or TRBV12-4, the J gene TRBJ1-1; the D gene is possibly TRBD1 (5 bases). The ends were cut back, 3 bases at V and 3 bases at J, with 11 bases in the middle. The CDR3 contains 14 residues. CDR3 bases: TGTGCCAGCAGTTTCCAGGGCAAGGACACTGAAGCTTTCTTT. Translated, it gives CASSFQGKDTEAFF.

This clonotype was seen once. V gene TRBV12-3 or TRBV12-4 combines with J gene TRBJ2-1; tentatively, D is TRBD2 (6 bases). V was cut by 2 bases and J by 7 bases, with 18 bases left in between. This CDR3 is built from 16 residues. The CDR3 loop is CASSLLMRGFGNEQFF. The CDR3 nucleotides are TGTGCCAGCAGTTTACTCATGCGGGGTTTTGGGAATGAGCAGTTCTTC.

In this sample, this clonotype turned up a few times. V usage is TRBV25-1 and J usage is TRBJ1-2; D unclear. The germline V and J ends were trimmed by 4 bases and 6 bases, with 18 bases remaining between them. The germline V gene has CDR1 MGHDK and CDR2 SYGVNS. The CDR3 has 15 residues. CDR3: CASSGPSIWGNGYTF. The CDR3 bases are TGTGCCAGCAGTGGACCCTCCATCTGGGGAAATGGCTACACCTTC.

This rearrangement joins TRBV12-3 or TRBV12-4 to TRBJ1-1; no clear D. Trimming left V 4 bases short and J 1 base short, with 10 bases between. The CDR3 runs 14 residues. The CDR3 reads CASSSSGSNTEAFF. The CDR3 nucleotides are TGTGCCAGCAGTTCGTCTGGATCGAACACTGAAGCTTTCTTT.

The rearrangement uses TRBV24-1 and TRBJ2-5, with D maybe TRBD2 (5 bases). Germline-derived CDR1 and CDR2 are KGHDR and SFDVKD. Trimming removed 4 bases from V and 2 bases from J, with 10 bases in between. CDR3 length equals 14 residues. The CDR3 nucleotides are TGTGCCACCAGTGAGGAGTCGGGACAAGAGACCCAGTACTTC. Its translation: CATSEESGQETQYF.

The chain carries TRBV6-5 and TRBJ1-2; D may be TRBD1 (6 bases). The CDR3 is made up of 15 amino acids. V was pared by 2 bases and J by 7 bases, with 17 bases between. Germline V gene lookup returns CDR1 MNHEY and CDR2 SVGAGI. The CDR3 coding sequence is TGTGCCAGCAGTTACAGGACCCTAGGGGGGGGTGGCTACACCTTC. Translated, it gives CASSYRTLGGGGYTF.

The chain uses TRBV6-1 and TRBJ1-1, with 8 bases fitting TRBD1. Germline lookup yields CDR1 MNHNS and CDR2 SASEGT. V shed 2 bases, J shed 10 bases, and the junction held 6 bases outside the gene matches. CDR3 length: 13 residues. The CDR3 DNA sequence: TGTGCCAGCAGTGAAAGTCAGGGGGCTGGAGCTTTCTTT. Amino acid sequence: CASSESQGAGAFF.

The chain couples TRBV9 to TRBJ1-1; no clear D. Germline V gene data show CDR1 as SGDLS and CDR2 as YYNGEE. Trimming cost V 0 bases and J 0 bases, with 12 bases left between them. The CDR3 contains 16 residues. The DNA for the CDR3 is TGTGCCAGCAGCGTAGCTCTGAGCTTGATGAACACTGAAGCTTTCTTT. This translates into CASSVALSLMNTEAFF.

V gene TRBV7-9 combines with J gene TRBJ1-2; no reliable D call. This CDR3 has 12 amino acids. CDR1 is SEHNR and CDR2 is FQNEAQ in the germline V gene (reference sequence). Trimming left V 1 base short and J 4 bases short, with 4 bases between. In nucleotides, the CDR3 is TGTGCCAGCAGCTTAGGGACCTATGGCTACACCTTC. This codes for CASSLGTYGYTF. Filled out from reference TRBV7-9 and TRBJ1-2, the complete variable domain reads DTGVSQNPRHKITKRGQNVTFRCDPISEHNRLYWYRQTLGQGPEFLTYFQNEAQLEKSRLLSDRFSAERPKGSFSTLEIQRTEQGDSAMYLCASSLGTYGYTFGSGTRLTVV.